One and the same sample provided the 26 T cell receptor beta chains below, sequenced in a study of T cell responses to AZD1222 COVID-19 vaccine. The method was immunoSEQ multiplex PCR; TCRdb's version includes in-frame clones alone and lacks a portion of them. This table holds about 160,000 clones, 92% found once. The sample consisted of peripheral blood, taken 28 days after the second AZD1222 dose. The source of these receptors is an adult who received the AZD1222 COVID-19 vaccine.

The chain recombines TRBV9 with TRBJ2-3, with D unresolved. CDR1 is SGDLS, CDR2 YYNGEE, per germline. Trimming shortened V by 0 bases and J by 0 bases, and 8 bases separated the two germline ends. The CDR3 has 15 amino acids. CDR3 in amino acids: CASSVGGSSTDTQYF. Here the CDR3 DNA reads TGTGCCAGCAGCGTAGGCGGATCTAGCACAGATACGCAGTATTTT.

V and J are TRBV18 and TRBJ1-3, with a weak D call TRBD1 (5 bases). Germline assignment: CDR1 KGHSH and CDR2 LQKENI. The CDR3 runs to 16 residues. Trimming took 3 bases from V and 2 from J, leaving 14 bases between them. The CDR3 DNA is TGTGCCAGCTCACCCCGTTTCGGGGCAACTGGAAACACCATATATTTT. It encodes CASSPRFGATGNTIYF.

This clone was found once. This chain joins TRBV5-1 and TRBJ2-3; D unresolved. The length of the CDR3 is 15 residues. Trimming stripped 7 bases from V and 0 bases from J, with 15 bases between. Germline CDR1 SGHRS, CDR2 YFSETQ. CDR3 loop: CASDFGPFSTDTQYF. The DNA for the CDR3 is TGCGCCAGCGATTTTGGGCCCTTTAGCACAGATACGCAGTATTTT.

The rearrangement joins TRBV11-2 to TRBJ2-2, with D possibly TRBD1 on 6 matching bases. CDR3 length: 17 residues. Trimming shortened V by 6 bases and J by 1 base, and 18 bases separated the two germline ends. Germline V lookup: CDR1 SGHAT, CDR2 FQNNGV. In DNA, the CDR3 is TGTGCCAGCAGACGCTTCCGGGACACCAAGAACACCGGGGAGCTGTTTTTT. This sequence encodes CASRRFRDTKNTGELFF.

This rearrangement joins TRBV5-1 to TRBJ1-1; 9 bases map to TRBD1. Losses at the gene ends were 4 bases for V and 5 bases for J; bases not matched to a gene: 9. CDR3 length: 15 amino acids. Germline CDR1 is SGHRS and CDR2 is YFSETQ. CDR3 loop: CASSTWTGVETEAFF. In nucleotides, the CDR3 is TGCGCCAGCAGCACGTGGACAGGGGTAGAAACTGAAGCTTTCTTT.

The chain recombines TRBV19 with TRBJ2-3; 9 bases are shared with TRBD2. Losses at the gene ends were 6 bases for V and 3 bases for J; bases not matched to a gene: 1. This CDR3 comprises 13 residues. The germline V gene has CDR1 LNHDA and CDR2 SQIVND (reference sequence). CDR3 in DNA: TGTGCCAGTAGGGGACTAGCTACAGATACGCAGTATTTT. It specifies CASRGLATDTQYF.

This clone came up once. Written as DNA, the CDR3 is TGCGCCAGCAGCCAAGGAGGGACTAGCTACGAGCAGTACTTC. It is translated as CASSQGGTSYEQYF. This chain connects TRBV4-1 to TRBJ2-7; TRBD2 matches 8 bases. The CDR3 totals 14 residues. Germline V gives CDR1 MGHRA, CDR2 YSYEKL. V shed 1 base, J shed 3 bases, and the junction held 2 bases outside the gene matches.

V gene TRBV25-1 combines with J gene TRBJ2-7; D is possibly TRBD2 (5 bases). The CDR3 consists of 15 residues. Germline V gene data show CDR1 as MGHDK and CDR2 as SYGVNS. Trimming stripped 5 bases from V and 0 bases from J, with 14 bases between. The CDR3 sequence: CASSLLSGLSYEQYF. Written as DNA, the CDR3 is TGTGCCAGCAGTCTCCTCAGCGGCCTCTCCTACGAGCAGTACTTC.

The CDR3 loop reads CASSSRQGQFF. CDR3 sequence (DNA): TGTGCCAGCAGTTCTAGACAGGGGCAGTTCTTC. This rearrangement joins TRBV28 to TRBJ2-1; 7 bases line up with TRBD1. After removal of 4 bases from V and 12 bases from J, the junction contained 3 bases not matched to a gene. The germline V gene encodes CDR1 MDHEN and CDR2 SYDVKM. The CDR3 contains 11 residues.

The chain is built from TRBV5-6 and TRBJ1-2, with a tentative D call TRBD1 (5 bases). This CDR3 contains 13 residues. The V end lost 2 bases, the J end lost 5 bases, and 10 bases lay between the germline ends. The germline gives CDR1 SGHDT, CDR2 YYEEEE. The CDR3 region is CASSLTGSYGYTF. CDR3 DNA: TGTGCCAGCAGCTTAACAGGTTCTTATGGCTACACCTTC.

The rearrangement joins TRBV3-1 (or the pseudogene TRBV3-2) to TRBJ2-7; the match to TRBD2 covers 9 bases. Germline-derived CDR1 and CDR2 are LGHDT and YNNKEL (reference sequence). CDR3 length: 16 residues. V was clipped by 1 base and J by 6 bases; unmatched bases: 10. CDR3 DNA: TGTGCCAGCAGCCAAGTGATAGCGGGAGTACCGGGCGAGCAGTACTTC. This codes for CASSQVIAGVPGEQYF.

The chain links TRBV5-1 to TRBJ2-1; 9 bases align to TRBD2. The CDR3 runs to 14 residues. Germline CDR1 is SGHRS and CDR2 is YFSETQ. V shed 4 bases and J 6 bases; nucleotides not matched to a gene: 5. The CDR3 region is CASSQSGRSNEQFF. CDR3 nucleotides: TGCGCCAGCAGCCAAAGCGGGAGGAGCAATGAGCAGTTCTTC.

V is TRBV3-1 (or the pseudogene TRBV3-2) and J is TRBJ1-4; D remains unclear. The CDR3 runs 15 residues. V was shortened by 3 bases and J by 5 bases, with 13 bases between the two germline ends. CDR1 is LGHDT, CDR2 YNNKEL, per germline (reference sequence). DNA for the CDR3: TGTGCCAGCAGCCACCCCGGGATCAAGAATGAAAAACTGTTTTTT. Translating it yields CASSHPGIKNEKLFF.

J is TRBJ2-1 and V is TRBV30, with D maybe TRBD2 (6 bases). Trimming pared 2 bases from V and 8 bases from J, leaving 13 bases between. The length of the CDR3 is 13 residues. Germline loops: CDR1 GTSNPN, CDR2 SVGIG (reference sequence). This chain's CDR3 is CAWSHTAGDEQFF. The CDR3 bases are TGTGCCTGGAGTCATACAGCGGGCGATGAGCAGTTCTTC.

DNA for the CDR3: TGTGCCAGCAGCTTGGCTGGGACGGAATACAATGAGCAGTTCTTC. Its translation: CASSLAGTEYNEQFF. V gene TRBV5-4 combines with J gene TRBJ2-1; the D call may be TRBD1 or TRBD2 (5 bases each). The CDR3 sequence is 15 residues long. Germline-derived CDR1 and CDR2 are SGHNT and YYREEE (reference sequence). Trimming took off 0 bases at V and 4 bases at J, with 11 bases between the two ends.

The rearrangement uses TRBV2 and TRBJ1-2; a weak D match, TRBD1 (6 bases). Germline V gene lookup returns CDR1 SNHLY and CDR2 FYNNEI. V gave up 2 bases and J gave up 6 bases, with 7 bases separating them. The CDR3 has 12 residues. CDR3 sequence (DNA): TGTGCCAGCAGTGAAACAGGGCATGGCTACACCTTC. This gives the protein CASSETGHGYTF.

The V and J genes are TRBV5-1 and TRBJ1-1; weak D call: TRBD1 (6 bases). The CDR3 spans 15 residues. CDR1 SGHRS and CDR2 YFSETQ come from the germline V gene. V lost 4 bases and J 6 bases, leaving 19 bases between the germline ends. This CDR3 reads CASSLSRTVPAEAFF. The CDR3 DNA is TGCGCCAGCAGCCTGAGTAGGACAGTCCCGGCTGAAGCTTTCTTT.

V gene TRBV12-3 or TRBV12-4 combines with J gene TRBJ1-2; D is uncertain. Trimming stripped 2 bases from V and 4 bases from J, with 5 bases between. The CDR3 runs 12 residues. CDR3 amino acids: CASSLYSYGYTF. In DNA form, the CDR3 reads TGTGCCAGCAGTTTATACAGCTATGGCTACACCTTC.

V and J are TRBV11-2 and TRBJ1-2, with D possibly TRBD1 on 6 matching bases. CDR3 length equals 13 residues. Trimming left V 5 bases short and J 4 bases short, with 11 bases between. Germline V gives CDR1 SGHAT, CDR2 FQNNGV. CDR3 in DNA: TGTGCCAGCAGCATTGGGGGGGCCTATGGCTACACCTTC. Its translation: CASSIGGAYGYTF. Together with reference TRBV11-2 and TRBJ1-2, the CDR3 gives the full variable domain: EAGVAQSPRYKIIEKRQSVAFWCNPISGHATLYWYQQILGQGPKLLIQFQNNGVVDDSQLPKDRFSAERLKGVDSTLKIQPAKLEDSAVYLCASSIGGAYGYTFGSGTRLTVV.

The rearrangement joins TRBV28 to TRBJ1-3; no clear D gene. Per germline, CDR1 MDHEN and CDR2 SYDVKM. This CDR3 comprises 14 residues. V lost 5 bases and J lost 4, with 12 bases in between. The CDR3 DNA sequence: TGTGCCAGCAGTCTCACGATCCAAGGAAACACCATATATTTT. It encodes CASSLTIQGNTIYF.

V and J are TRBV6-4 and TRBJ2-2; TRBD2 matches at 9 bases. This CDR3 contains 15 residues. Germline V gene lookup returns CDR1 MRHNA and CDR2 SNTAGT. With 0 bases clipped from V and 4 bases from J, the junction kept 0 bases outside the gene matches. This CDR3 reads CASSDSSGSTGELFF. The CDR3, as DNA: TGTGCCAGCAGTGACTCTAGCGGGAGCACCGGGGAGCTGTTTTTT.

The CDR3 loop reads CATSVPGSFPDTQYF. The CDR3 DNA sequence: TGTGCCACCAGTGTCCCAGGGAGCTTCCCAGATACGCAGTATTTT. The chain couples TRBV24-1 to TRBJ2-3; D possibly uses TRBD1 or TRBD2 (5 bases each). V lost 5 bases to trimming and J lost 4 bases, with 15 bases between them. Germline lookup yields CDR1 KGHDR and CDR2 SFDVKD. This CDR3 region has 15 residues.

This sequence joins TRBV30 and TRBJ2-7; TRBD1 is a possible D gene (6 bases). The CDR3 totals 14 residues. Germline V CDR1 and CDR2: GTSNPN, SVGIG (reference sequence). The ends were cut back, 1 base at V and 0 bases at J, with 10 bases in the middle. The CDR3 spells CAWSGGQSSYEQYF. In nucleotides, the CDR3 is TGTGCCTGGAGTGGAGGACAGAGCTCCTACGAGCAGTACTTC.

The V call is TRBV5-1, the J call TRBJ2-5; 7 nucleotides match TRBD1. Trimming removed 5 bases from V and 4 bases from J; junction bases left unmatched: 8. Germline CDR1 reads SGHRS; CDR2 reads YFSETQ. The CDR3 consists of 14 residues. CDR3 in DNA: TGCGCCAGCAGTCTACAGGGGAGTGGAGAGACCCAGTACTTC. Translation: CASSLQGSGETQYF.

This sequence joins TRBV6-5 and TRBJ2-3; TRBD1 is a possible D gene (6 bases). CDR1 and CDR2 from the germline V gene are MNHEY and SVGAGI. V gave up 7 bases and J gave up 5 bases, with 16 bases separating them. The CDR3 is 14 residues long. The CDR3 DNA follows: TGTGCCAGCACTAGGTCCCAGGGGATAGATACGCAGTATTTT. Translating it yields CASTRSQGIDTQYF.

The sample holds one count of this clone. The V gene is TRBV7-2, the J gene TRBJ2-3, with D perhaps matching TRBD1 (6 bases). The CDR3 totals 14 residues. CDR1 and CDR2 (germline): SGHTA, FQGNSA. V shed 5 bases and J shed 4 bases, with 13 bases lying between them. DNA of the CDR3: TGTGCCAGCAGCGGGGGCCGCTTCCCAGATACGCAGTATTTT. It translates to CASSGGRFPDTQYF.